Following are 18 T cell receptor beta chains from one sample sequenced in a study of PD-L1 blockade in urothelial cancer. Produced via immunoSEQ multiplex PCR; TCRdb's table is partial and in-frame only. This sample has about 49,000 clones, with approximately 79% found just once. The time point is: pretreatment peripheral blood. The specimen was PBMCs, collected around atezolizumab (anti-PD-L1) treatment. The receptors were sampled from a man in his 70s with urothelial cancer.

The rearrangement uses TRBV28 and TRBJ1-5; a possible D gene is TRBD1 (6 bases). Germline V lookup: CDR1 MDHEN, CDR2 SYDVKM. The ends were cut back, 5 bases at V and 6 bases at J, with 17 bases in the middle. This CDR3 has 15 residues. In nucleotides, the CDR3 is TGTGCCAGCAGTACCGGACAGCCAGGGAGTCAGCCCCAGCATTTT. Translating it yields CASSTGQPGSQPQHF. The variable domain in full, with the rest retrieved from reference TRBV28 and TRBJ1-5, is DVKVTQSSRYLVKRTGEKVFLECVQDMDHENMFWYRQDPGLGLRLIYFSYDVKMKEKGDIPEGYSVSREKKERFSLILESASTNQTSMYLCASSTGQPGSQPQHFGDGTRLSIL.

The CDR3: CASSSMTGTYEQYF. The CDR3 DNA follows: TGTGCCAGCAGTTCAATGACAGGGACCTACGAGCAGTACTTC. V and J are TRBV25-1 and TRBJ2-7, with 7 nucleotides matching TRBD1. The germline gives CDR1 MGHDK, CDR2 SYGVNS. V lost 5 bases and J lost 2; bases outside the gene matches: 6. The CDR3 loop spans 14 amino acids.

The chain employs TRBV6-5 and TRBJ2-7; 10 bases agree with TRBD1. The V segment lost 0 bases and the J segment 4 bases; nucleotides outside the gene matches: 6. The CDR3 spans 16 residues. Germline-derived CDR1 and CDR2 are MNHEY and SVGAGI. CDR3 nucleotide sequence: TGTGCCAGCAGTTACTCCCCGGACAGGGGGTCGTACGAGCAGTACTTC. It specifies CASSYSPDRGSYEQYF.

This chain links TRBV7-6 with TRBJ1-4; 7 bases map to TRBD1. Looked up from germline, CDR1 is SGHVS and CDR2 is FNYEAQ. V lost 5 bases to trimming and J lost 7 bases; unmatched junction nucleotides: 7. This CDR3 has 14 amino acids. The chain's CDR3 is CASSPDRVVEKLFF. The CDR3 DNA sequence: TGTGCCAGCAGCCCCGACAGGGTTGTTGAAAAACTGTTTTTT. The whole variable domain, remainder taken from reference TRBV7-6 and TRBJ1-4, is GAGVSQSPRYKVTKRGQDVALRCDPISGHVSLYWYRQALGQGPEFLTYFNYEAQQDKSGLPNDRFSAERPEGSISTLTIQRTEQRDSAMYRCASSPDRVVEKLFFGSGTQLSVL.

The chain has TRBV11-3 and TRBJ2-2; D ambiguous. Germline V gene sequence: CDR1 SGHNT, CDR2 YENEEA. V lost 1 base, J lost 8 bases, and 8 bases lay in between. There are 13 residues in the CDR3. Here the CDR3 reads CASSLAGSGELFF. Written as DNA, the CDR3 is TGTGCCAGCAGCTTAGCGGGTTCGGGGGAGCTGTTTTTT.

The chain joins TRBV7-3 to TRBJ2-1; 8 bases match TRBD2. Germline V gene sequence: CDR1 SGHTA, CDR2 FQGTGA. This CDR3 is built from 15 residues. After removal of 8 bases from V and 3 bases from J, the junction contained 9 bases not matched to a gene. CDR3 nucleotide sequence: TGTGCCAGCGGACCGGGACTAGGTATCTACAATGAGCAGTTCTTC. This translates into CASGPGLGIYNEQFF.

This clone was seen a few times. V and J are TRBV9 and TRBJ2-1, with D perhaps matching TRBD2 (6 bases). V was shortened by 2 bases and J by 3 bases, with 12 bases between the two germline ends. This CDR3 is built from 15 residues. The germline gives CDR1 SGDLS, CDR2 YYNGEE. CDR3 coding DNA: TGTGCCAGCAGCGTGGCGGGATCCTTCTACAATGAGCAGTTCTTC. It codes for CASSVAGSFYNEQFF.

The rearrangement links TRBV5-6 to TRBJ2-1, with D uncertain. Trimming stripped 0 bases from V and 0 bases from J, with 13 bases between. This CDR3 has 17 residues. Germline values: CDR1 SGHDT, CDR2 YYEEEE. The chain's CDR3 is CASSLDPGRLSYNEQFF. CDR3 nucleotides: TGTGCCAGCAGCTTGGATCCCGGCAGGCTCTCCTACAATGAGCAGTTCTTC.

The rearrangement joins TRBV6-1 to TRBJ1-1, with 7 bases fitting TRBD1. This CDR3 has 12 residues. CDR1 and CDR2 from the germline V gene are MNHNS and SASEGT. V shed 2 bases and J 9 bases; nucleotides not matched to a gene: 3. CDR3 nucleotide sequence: TGTGCCAGCAGTGAAATCAGGGGGAAAGCTTTCTTT. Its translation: CASSEIRGKAFF.

The CDR3 is CASSPGTKYTGELFF. CDR3 nucleotide sequence: TGTGCCAGTAGTCCCGGGACTAAATACACCGGGGAGCTGTTTTTT. The genes are TRBV9 and TRBJ2-2; TRBD2 matches 7 bases. This CDR3 is 15 amino acids long. Germline lookup yields CDR1 SGDLS and CDR2 YYNGEE. V was clipped by 8 bases and J by 3 bases; unmatched bases: 10.

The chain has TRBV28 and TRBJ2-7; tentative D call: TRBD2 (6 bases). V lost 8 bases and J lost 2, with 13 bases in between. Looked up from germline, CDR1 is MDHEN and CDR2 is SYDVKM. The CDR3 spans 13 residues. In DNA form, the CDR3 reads TGTGCCAGCGGAGGGACTCTTGCCTACGAGCAGTACTTC. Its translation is CASGGTLAYEQYF.

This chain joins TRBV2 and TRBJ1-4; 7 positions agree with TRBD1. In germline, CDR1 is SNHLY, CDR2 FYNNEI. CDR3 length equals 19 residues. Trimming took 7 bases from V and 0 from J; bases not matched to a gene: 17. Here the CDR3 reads CASKSGGRGKGTTNEKLFF. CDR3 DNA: TGTGCCAGCAAGTCAGGGGGAAGGGGAAAGGGGACAACTAATGAAAAACTGTTTTTT. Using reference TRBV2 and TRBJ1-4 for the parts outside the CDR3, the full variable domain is EPEVTQTPSHQVTQMGQEVILRCVPISNHLYFYWYRQILGQKVEFLVSFYNNEISEKSEIFDDQFSVERPDGSNFTLKIRSTKLEDSAMYFCASKSGGRGKGTTNEKLFFGSGTQLSVL.

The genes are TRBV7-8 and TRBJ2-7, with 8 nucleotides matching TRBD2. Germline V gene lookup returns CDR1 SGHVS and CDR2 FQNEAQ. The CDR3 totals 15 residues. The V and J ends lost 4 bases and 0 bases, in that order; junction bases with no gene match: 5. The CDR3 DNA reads TGTGCCAGCAGCTCATTAGCGGGGACCTCCTACGAGCAGTACTTC. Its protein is CASSSLAGTSYEQYF.

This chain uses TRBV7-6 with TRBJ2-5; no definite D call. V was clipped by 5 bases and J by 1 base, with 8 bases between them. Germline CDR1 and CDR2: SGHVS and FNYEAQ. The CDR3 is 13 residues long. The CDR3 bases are TGTGCCAGCAGCCCTGAGATCCAAGAGACCCAGTACTTC. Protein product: CASSPEIQETQYF. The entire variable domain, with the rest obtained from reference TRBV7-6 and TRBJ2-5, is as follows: GAGVSQSPRYKVTKRGQDVALRCDPISGHVSLYWYRQALGQGPEFLTYFNYEAQQDKSGLPNDRFSAERPEGSISTLTIQRTEQRDSAMYRCASSPEIQETQYFGPGTRLLVL.

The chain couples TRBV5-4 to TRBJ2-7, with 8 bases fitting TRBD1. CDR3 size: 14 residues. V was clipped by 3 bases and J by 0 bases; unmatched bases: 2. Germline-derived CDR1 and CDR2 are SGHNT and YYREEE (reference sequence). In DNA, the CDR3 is TGTGCCAGCAGCTACGACAGGGGCTCCTACGAGCAGTACTTC. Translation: CASSYDRGSYEQYF. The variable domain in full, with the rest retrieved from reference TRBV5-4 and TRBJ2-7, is ETGVTQSPTHLIKTRGQQVTLRCSSQSGHNTVSWYQQALGQGPQFIFQYYREEENGRGNFPPRFSGLQFPNYSSELNVNALELDDSALYLCASSYDRGSYEQYFGPGTRLTVT.

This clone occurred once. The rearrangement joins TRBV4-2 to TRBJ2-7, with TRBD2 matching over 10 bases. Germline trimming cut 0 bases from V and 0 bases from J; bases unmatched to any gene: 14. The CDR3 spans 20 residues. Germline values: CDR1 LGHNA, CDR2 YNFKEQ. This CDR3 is CASSQDRSSGRPISSYEQYF. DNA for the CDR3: TGTGCCAGCAGCCAAGATAGGAGTAGCGGGAGGCCTATTAGCTCCTACGAGCAGTACTTC.

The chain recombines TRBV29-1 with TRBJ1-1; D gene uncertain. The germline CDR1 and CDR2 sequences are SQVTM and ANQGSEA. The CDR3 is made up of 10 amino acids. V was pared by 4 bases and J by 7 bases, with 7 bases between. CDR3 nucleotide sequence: TGCAGCGTTGTGAGGAATGAAGCTTTCTTT. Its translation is CSVVRNEAFF.

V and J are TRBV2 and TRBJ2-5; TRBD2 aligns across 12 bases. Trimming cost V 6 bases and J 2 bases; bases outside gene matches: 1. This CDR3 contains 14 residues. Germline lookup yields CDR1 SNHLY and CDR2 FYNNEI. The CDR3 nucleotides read TGTGCCAGCAGCGGACTAGCGGGGCAAGAGACCCAGTACTTC. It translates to CASSGLAGQETQYF.